This TCR beta chain is from a study of identical twins. The table lists this clonotype with a few counts. From the 5' RACE reads, TCRdb called clonotypes with MiXCR, one entry per CDR3 protein. The sample has some 590,000 distinct CDR3 sequences; 9.6% are singletons. The CDR3 covers 15 residues. V lost 2 bases and J lost 0; bases outside the gene matches: 2. From germline, CDR1 is SGHAT and CDR2 FQNNGV. These same records also appear under a second study, on yellow fever vaccine responses in identical twins.

V usage is TRBV11-2 and J usage is TRBJ2-7; TRBD2 agrees at 9 bases. The material sequenced was PBMCs. The sequence derives from a woman aged 18-29 years in good health. The CDR3 coding sequence is TGTGCCAGCAGCTTATCTAGCGGGACCTCCTACGAGCAGTACTTC. It codes for CASSLSSGTSYEQYF.